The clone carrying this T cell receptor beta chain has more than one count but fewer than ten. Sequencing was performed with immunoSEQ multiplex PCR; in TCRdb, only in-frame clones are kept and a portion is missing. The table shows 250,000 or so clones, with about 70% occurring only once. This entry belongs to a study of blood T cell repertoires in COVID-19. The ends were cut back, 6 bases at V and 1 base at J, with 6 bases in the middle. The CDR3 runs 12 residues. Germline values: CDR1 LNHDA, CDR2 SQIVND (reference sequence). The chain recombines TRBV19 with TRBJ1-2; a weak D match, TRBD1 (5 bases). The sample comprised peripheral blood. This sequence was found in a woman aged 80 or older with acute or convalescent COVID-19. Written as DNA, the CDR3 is TGTGCCAGTAGGGGGCTTAACTATGGCTACACCTTC. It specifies CASRGLNYGYTF.